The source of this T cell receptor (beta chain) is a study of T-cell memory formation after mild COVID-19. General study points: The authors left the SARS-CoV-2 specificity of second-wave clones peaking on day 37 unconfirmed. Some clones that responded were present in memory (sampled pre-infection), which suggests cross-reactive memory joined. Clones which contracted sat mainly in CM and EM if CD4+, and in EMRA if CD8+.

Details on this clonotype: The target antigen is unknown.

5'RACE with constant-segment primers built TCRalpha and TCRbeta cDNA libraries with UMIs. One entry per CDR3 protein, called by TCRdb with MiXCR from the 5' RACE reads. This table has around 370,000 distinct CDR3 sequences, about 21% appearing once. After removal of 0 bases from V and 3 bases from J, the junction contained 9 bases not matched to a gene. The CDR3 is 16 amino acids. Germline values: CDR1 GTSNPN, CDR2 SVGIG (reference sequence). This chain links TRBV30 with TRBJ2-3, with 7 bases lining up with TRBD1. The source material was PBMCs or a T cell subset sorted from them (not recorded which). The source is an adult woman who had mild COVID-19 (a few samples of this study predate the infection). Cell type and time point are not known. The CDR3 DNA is TGTGCCTGGAGTGTAATTGTTTCAGGGGGTACAGATACGCAGTATTTT. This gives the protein CAWSVIVSGGTDTQYF.